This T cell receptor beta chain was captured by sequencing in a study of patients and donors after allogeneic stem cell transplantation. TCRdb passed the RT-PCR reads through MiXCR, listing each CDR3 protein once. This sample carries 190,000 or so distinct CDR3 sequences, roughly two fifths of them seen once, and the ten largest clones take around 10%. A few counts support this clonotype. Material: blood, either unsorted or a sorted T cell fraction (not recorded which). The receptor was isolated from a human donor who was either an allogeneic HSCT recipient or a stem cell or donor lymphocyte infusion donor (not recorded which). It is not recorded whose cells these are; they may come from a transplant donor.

This CDR3 is CASSPGVRGYTF. CDR3 coding DNA: TGTGCCAGCAGCCCAGGGGTGAGGGGCTACACCTTC. The chain carries TRBV12-3 or TRBV12-4 and TRBJ1-2, with a weak D call TRBD1 (6 bases). This CDR3 has 12 residues. V gave up 6 bases and J gave up 8 bases, with 13 bases separating them.